These 21 T cell receptor beta chains were sequenced from one sample in a study of cytomegalovirus exposure and HLA in healthy donors. Both 60 Vbeta primers and 13 Jbeta primers went into the PCR. The data were produced by immunoSEQ multiplex PCR, yet TCRdb's version contains in-frame clones alone and is incomplete. Of 60,000 to 80,000 clones listed, less than 85% are singletons. The specimen was PBMCs. All receptors come from a woman in her twenties or thirties in good health and CMV-seronegative.

The gene calls are TRBV5-8 and TRBJ1-5; D gene unclear. Germline-derived CDR1 and CDR2 are SGHTS and YDEGEE. V lost 4 bases to trimming and J lost 5 bases, with 19 bases between them. There are 16 residues in the CDR3. The CDR3 DNA reads TGTGCCAGCAGCACCCGTGGGCAGGAGGGTCATCAGCCCCAGCATTTT. Residues: CASSTRGQEGHQPQHF.

The chain recombines TRBV7-9 with TRBJ2-3, with 7 bases lining up with TRBD2. The CDR3 loop spans 16 amino acids. V dropped 4 bases and J dropped 3; count of bases not matched to a gene: 10. Germline CDR1 is SEHNR and CDR2 is FQNEAQ (reference sequence). CDR3 loop: CASSSEKGGPTDTQYF. The CDR3 region has the DNA TGTGCCAGCAGCTCCGAGAAGGGAGGGCCGACAGATACGCAGTATTTT.

With regard to this clone: Additional DNA sequences in this sample encode the identical CDR3. The V gene is TRBV19, the J gene TRBJ1-2; D is uncertain. V lost 4 bases, J lost 8 bases, and 17 bases lay in between. From germline, CDR1 is LNHDA and CDR2 SQIVND (reference sequence). The CDR3 contains 14 residues. The CDR3 here is CASSKAEAAYGYTF. The CDR3 region has the DNA TGTGCCAGTAGTAAAGCGGAGGCGGCCTACGGCTACACCTTC.

The chain is built from TRBV7-9 and TRBJ2-7; D ambiguous. Germline V CDR1 and CDR2: SEHNR, FQNEAQ (reference sequence). V was clipped by 2 bases and J by 4 bases, with 9 bases between them. The CDR3 covers 13 residues. The chain's CDR3 is CASSLPDTYEQYF. The CDR3 DNA sequence: TGTGCCAGCAGCTTACCCGACACTTACGAGCAGTACTTC.

In regard to this clone: One junction end disagrees with the germline gene, perhaps due to a read error. CDR3 sequence (DNA): TGTGCTAGCAGCCGTCGGACAGACAACACCGGGGAGCTGTTTTTT. Encoded protein: CASSRRTDNTGELFF. The V call is TRBV7-7, the J call TRBJ2-2; D perhaps matches TRBD1 (6 bases). CDR3 length: 15 residues. CDR1 is SSHAT, CDR2 FNYEAQ, per germline (reference sequence).

V gene TRBV18 combines with J gene TRBJ2-1, with 13 bases fitting TRBD2. Unmatched junction bases numbered 6, after V lost 5 bases and J lost 5 bases. This CDR3 comprises 16 residues. Germline V gives CDR1 KGHSH, CDR2 LQKENI. This chain's CDR3 is CASSFWTSGGNNEQFF. The CDR3 bases are TGTGCCAGCTCATTCTGGACTAGCGGGGGCAACAATGAGCAGTTCTTC.

The chain recombines TRBV28 with TRBJ2-3; 9 positions agree with TRBD2. Trimming at V came to 3 bases and at J to 0 bases, leaving 1 base not matched to a gene. Per germline, CDR1 MDHEN and CDR2 SYDVKM. The CDR3 runs to 15 residues. The CDR3 loop reads CASSFGLASTDTQYF. In DNA form, the CDR3 reads TGTGCCAGCAGTTTCGGACTAGCGAGCACAGATACGCAGTATTTT.

The rearrangement joins TRBV5-4 to TRBJ2-5; 10 bases are a match to TRBD2. V gave up 0 bases and J gave up 4 bases; unmatched junction bases: 0. The CDR3 covers 14 residues. CDR1 and CDR2 (germline): SGHNT, YYREEE (reference sequence). The CDR3 coding sequence is TGTGCCAGCAGCTTGGGACTAGCGGGAGAGACCCAGTACTTC. Translation gives CASSLGLAGETQYF.

The chain joins TRBV6-5 to TRBJ2-1; 11 positions agree with TRBD2. CDR3 size: 15 residues. The germline gives CDR1 MNHEY, CDR2 SVGAGI. V was clipped by 8 bases and J by 7 bases; unmatched bases: 10. The CDR3 DNA sequence: TGTGCCAGCGCCATACTAGCGGGAGTAGGGAATGAGCAGTTCTTC. This sequence encodes CASAILAGVGNEQFF.

V is TRBV5-4 and J is TRBJ2-1; TRBD2 matches at 10 bases. V was clipped by 5 bases and J by 4 bases; unmatched bases: 6. Germline CDR1 SGHNT, CDR2 YYREEE (reference sequence). This CDR3 is built from 15 residues. The CDR3 nucleotides read TGTGCCAGCAGGCCCCTAGCGGGAGAGTACAATGAGCAGTTCTTC. It yields the protein CASRPLAGEYNEQFF. Full variable domain (rest looked up from reference TRBV5-4 and TRBJ2-1): ETGVTQSPTHLIKTRGQQVTLRCSSQSGHNTVSWYQQALGQGPQFIFQYYREEENGRGNFPPRFSGLQFPNYSSELNVNALELDDSALYLCASRPLAGEYNEQFFGPGTRLTVL.

The chain links TRBV10-2 to TRBJ2-7, with TRBD2 as a possible D gene (6 bases). Trimming cost V 6 bases and J 7 bases, with 19 bases left between them. Per the germline V gene, CDR1 is WSHSY and CDR2 is SAAADI. The length of the CDR3 is 14 residues. CDR3 coding DNA: TGCGCCAGCAGCCCTAACCGGGACTTAGGTGAGCAGTACGTC. Translating it yields CASSPNRDLGEQYV.

V is TRBV7-3 and J is TRBJ2-1; D might be TRBD2 (5 bases). Germline assignment: CDR1 SGHTA and CDR2 FQGTGA. CDR3 length equals 13 residues. Trimming removed 5 bases from V and 6 bases from J, with 11 bases in between. The CDR3 DNA follows: TGTGCCAGCAGCCCCATCGGAGGCAATGAGCAGTTCTTC. Protein: CASSPIGGNEQFF. The entire variable domain, with the rest obtained from reference TRBV7-3 and TRBJ2-1, is as follows: GAGVSQTPSNKVTEKGKYVELRCDPISGHTALYWYRQSLGQGPEFLIYFQGTGAADDSGLPNDRFFAVRPEGSVSTLKIQRTERGDSAVYLCASSPIGGNEQFFGPGTRLTVL.

The chain links TRBV4-1 to TRBJ2-5; D perhaps matches TRBD2 (5 bases). Germline V CDR1 and CDR2: MGHRA, YSYEKL. CDR3 size: 14 residues. The V gene lost 0 bases and the J gene lost 2 bases, with 7 bases spanning the gap. In nucleotides, the CDR3 is TGCGCCAGCAGCCAAGACGAGGGACAAGAGACCCAGTACTTC. This sequence encodes CASSQDEGQETQYF.

The chain is built from TRBV18 and TRBJ2-7; TRBD1 aligns across 9 bases. There are 14 residues in the CDR3. Germline CDR1 is KGHSH and CDR2 is LQKENI. Trimming took 3 bases from V and 2 from J; bases not matched to a gene: 2. The CDR3 spells CASSPGTGTYEQYF. CDR3 sequence (DNA): TGTGCCAGCTCACCTGGGACAGGGACCTACGAGCAGTACTTC.

V is TRBV25-1 and J is TRBJ1-1, with unresolved D. V gave up 2 bases and J gave up 5 bases, with 15 bases separating them. Germline CDR1 is MGHDK and CDR2 is SYGVNS. The CDR3 is 15 amino acids. In DNA form, the CDR3 reads TGTGCCAGCAGTGAAGGGCCCTTGGCCCAAACTGAAGCTTTCTTT. Translating gives CASSEGPLAQTEAFF. The full variable domain, with the rest looked up from reference TRBV25-1 and TRBJ1-1, is EADIYQTPRYLVIGTGKKITLECSQTMGHDKMYWYQQDPGMELHLIHYSYGVNSTEKGDLSSESTVSRIRTEHFPLTLESARPSHTSQYLCASSEGPLAQTEAFFGQGTRLTVV.

The table lists this clone with a count of one. V usage is TRBV28 and J usage is TRBJ2-5, with TRBD2 matching 8 bases. Germline V gene sequence: CDR1 MDHEN, CDR2 SYDVKM. CDR3 length equals 15 residues. Losses at the gene ends were 7 bases for V and 2 bases for J; bases not matched to a gene: 9. As DNA, the CDR3 is TGTGCCAGCACCCCGCGGCGGGAGGTACAAGAGACCCAGTACTTC. Its translation: CASTPRREVQETQYF.

The chain has TRBV7-9 and TRBJ2-7, with no clear D. The germline V gene has CDR1 SEHNR and CDR2 FQNEAQ (reference sequence). Trimming removed 8 bases at V and 5 bases at J, with 25 bases between. The length of the CDR3 is 16 residues. The CDR3, as DNA: TGTGCCAGCTCACCGGCCGGCCAGGCAGCTTATCACGAGCAGTACTTC. Translating gives CASSPAGQAAYHEQYF.

The chain recombines TRBV7-9 with TRBJ2-1, with D perhaps TRBD2 (6 bases). CDR1 and CDR2 (germline): SEHNR, FQNEAQ (reference sequence). This CDR3 has 16 amino acids. V was clipped by 0 bases and J by 0 bases, with 9 bases between them. The CDR3 DNA reads TGTGCCAGCAGCTTAGCCGGGAGCAGCTCCTACAATGAGCAGTTCTTC. Protein sequence: CASSLAGSSSYNEQFF.

This clone was observed a few times. Here the CDR3 reads CASSLPDRDPEAFF. Here the CDR3 DNA reads TGTGCCAGCAGCTTGCCGGACAGGGACCCTGAAGCTTTCTTT. The V and J genes are TRBV5-4 and TRBJ1-1; 8 nucleotides match TRBD1. CDR1 SGHNT and CDR2 YYREEE come from the germline V gene (reference sequence). CDR3 length: 14 residues. Unmatched junction bases numbered 5, after V lost 1 base and J lost 6 bases.

The chain joins TRBV7-3 to TRBJ2-4, with TRBD2 identical over 7 bases. The CDR3 runs 13 residues. V was clipped by 5 bases and J by 13 bases; unmatched bases: 11. Per germline, CDR1 SGHTA and CDR2 FQGTGA. DNA of the CDR3: TGTGCCAGCAGCCGTGGGGGTCGGGACTACCAGTACTTC. This encodes CASSRGGRDYQYF.

This rearrangement joins TRBV2 to TRBJ2-5; 13 nucleotides match TRBD2. Germline V lookup: CDR1 SNHLY, CDR2 FYNNEI. V lost 8 bases, J lost 4 bases, and 19 bases stayed unmatched. CDR3 length: 19 residues. The CDR3 protein is CASLNLGLAGEVGVETQYF. In nucleotides, the CDR3 is TGTGCCAGCCTAAACCTCGGACTAGCGGGAGAGGTCGGGGTAGAGACCCAGTACTTC. The variable domain in full, with the rest retrieved from reference TRBV2 and TRBJ2-5, is EPEVTQTPSHQVTQMGQEVILRCVPISNHLYFYWYRQILGQKVEFLVSFYNNEISEKSEIFDDQFSVERPDGSNFTLKIRSTKLEDSAMYFCASLNLGLAGEVGVETQYFGPGTRLLVL.